This T cell receptor (beta chain) appears in the sequencing data of a study of shared clonotypes between healthy human individuals. A word on this clone: Its specificity is unknown.

Repertoires were generated with immunoSEQ multiplex PCR, while TCRdb's copy carries only in-frame clones and drops some. The sample records about 2,200,000 clones, about 93% being singletons. It was CD45RO-negative cells, positively selected for CCR7, that made up naive CD8 cells, with terminally differentiated effector memory CD45RA+ cells excluded. Overall study findings and caveats: Compared with clonotypes that all four donors shared, non-shared clonotypes had lower generation probabilities. A generally larger estimated richness was seen in naive subsets than in memory subsets. Sequencing depth was predicted to influence how clonotypes are shared among donors.

Germline CDR1 is MGHDK and CDR2 is SYGVNS. V lost 3 bases, J lost 3 bases, and 7 bases stayed unmatched. This CDR3 is 15 amino acids long. The receptor's source is a man aged 18 to 30 in good health. Some clones in this sample may be carry-over from other donors' samples. The chain uses TRBV25-1 and TRBJ1-1; 7 nucleotides line up with TRBD1. The sequenced sample was naive CD8+ T cells from PBMCs. The CDR3 region has the DNA TGTGCCAGCAGTGATACACAGGGGTCGTACACTGAAGCTTTCTTT. Amino acids: CASSDTQGSYTEAFF. The entire variable domain, with the rest obtained from reference TRBV25-1 and TRBJ1-1, is as follows: EADIYQTPRYLVIGTGKKITLECSQTMGHDKMYWYQQDPGMELHLIHYSYGVNSTEKGDLSSESTVSRIRTEHFPLTLESARPSHTSQYLCASSDTQGSYTEAFFGQGTRLTVV.